This T cell receptor (beta chain) was documented in a study of CD8+ T cells in alopecia areata. General observations from the study: In blood and scalp, many expanded lesional clones persisted during tofacitinib. Among the 100 top clones, expanded CD8+ clones, like scalp clonality, were significantly decreased by tofacitinib.

It was cDNA, reverse transcribed from extracted RNA, that served as the sequencing template. Clones were sequenced by immunoSEQ multiplex PCR, and TCRdb holds only the in-frame ones, with some missing. The sample shows about 300,000 clones, 58% of them seen only once. The table lists this clone with a count of one. Its antigen is as yet unknown. Noted treatment: oral pan-JAK inhibitor, 5-10 mg twice daily. This CDR3 spans 16 amino acids. With 0 bases removed from V and 5 bases from J, the gap between germline ends came to 16 bases. Germline CDR1 LGHNA, CDR2 YNFKEQ. The chain joins TRBV4-2 to TRBJ1-1, with no clear D. The receptor's source is a human donor with alopecia areata. The source was CD4+ T cells sorted from blood, collected at week 24, from a patient treated with tofacitinib. The CDR3 is CASSQEPGKGWTEAFF. The CDR3 DNA is TGTGCCAGCAGCCAAGAACCGGGTAAGGGCTGGACTGAAGCTTTCTTT.